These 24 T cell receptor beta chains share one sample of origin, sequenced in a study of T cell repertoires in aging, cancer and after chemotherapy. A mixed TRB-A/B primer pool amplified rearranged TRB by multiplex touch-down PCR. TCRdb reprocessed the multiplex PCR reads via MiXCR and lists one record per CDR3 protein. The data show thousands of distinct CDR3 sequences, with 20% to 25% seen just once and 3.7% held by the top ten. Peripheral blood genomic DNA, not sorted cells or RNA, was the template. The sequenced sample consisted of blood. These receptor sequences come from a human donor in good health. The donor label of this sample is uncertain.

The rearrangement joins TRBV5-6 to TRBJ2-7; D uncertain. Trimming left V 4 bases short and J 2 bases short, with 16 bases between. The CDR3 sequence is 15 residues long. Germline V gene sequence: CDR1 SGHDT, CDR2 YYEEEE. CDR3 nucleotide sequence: TGTGCCAGCAGCCCCTCCGGTGTGGGAACCTACGAGCAGTACTTC. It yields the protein CASSPSGVGTYEQYF.

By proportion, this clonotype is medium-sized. As DNA, the CDR3 is TGTGCCTGCCAGGGAATCGGACAGGGGGACACCGGGGAGCTGTTTTTT. This encodes CACQGIGQGDTGELFF. The V and J genes are TRBV30 and TRBJ2-2; TRBD1 aligns across 10 bases. The germline V gene encodes CDR1 GTSNPN and CDR2 SVGIG (reference sequence). The CDR3 sequence is 16 residues long. After removal of 6 bases from V and 3 bases from J, the junction contained 10 bases not matched to a gene.

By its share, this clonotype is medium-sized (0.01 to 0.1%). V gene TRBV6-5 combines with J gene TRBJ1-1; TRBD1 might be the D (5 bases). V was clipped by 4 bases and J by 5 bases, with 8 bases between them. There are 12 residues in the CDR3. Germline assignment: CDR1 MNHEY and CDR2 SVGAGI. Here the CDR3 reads CASSWGGTEAFF. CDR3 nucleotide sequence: TGTGCCAGCAGTTGGGGGGGGACTGAAGCTTTCTTT.

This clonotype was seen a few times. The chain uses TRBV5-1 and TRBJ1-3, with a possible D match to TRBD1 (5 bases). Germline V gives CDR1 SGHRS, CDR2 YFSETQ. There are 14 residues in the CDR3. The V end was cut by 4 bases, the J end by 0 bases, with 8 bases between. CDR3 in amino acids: CASSPGPSGNTIYF. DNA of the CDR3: TGCGCCAGCAGCCCAGGGCCCTCTGGAAACACCATATATTTT.

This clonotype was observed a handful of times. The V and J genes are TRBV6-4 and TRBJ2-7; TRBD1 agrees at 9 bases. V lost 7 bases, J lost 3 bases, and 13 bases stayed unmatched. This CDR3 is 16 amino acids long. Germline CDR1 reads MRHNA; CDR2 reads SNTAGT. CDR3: CASTRGTGTGFYEQYF. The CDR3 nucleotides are TGTGCCAGCACTCGAGGGACCGGGACAGGGTTCTACGAGCAGTACTTC.

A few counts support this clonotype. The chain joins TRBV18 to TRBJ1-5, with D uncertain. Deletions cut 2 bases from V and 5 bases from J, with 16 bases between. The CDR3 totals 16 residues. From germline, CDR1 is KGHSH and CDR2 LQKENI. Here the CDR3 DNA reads TGTGCCAGCTCACCAGAGTATGAGGCAGGCGATCAGCCCCAGCATTTT. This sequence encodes CASSPEYEAGDQPQHF.

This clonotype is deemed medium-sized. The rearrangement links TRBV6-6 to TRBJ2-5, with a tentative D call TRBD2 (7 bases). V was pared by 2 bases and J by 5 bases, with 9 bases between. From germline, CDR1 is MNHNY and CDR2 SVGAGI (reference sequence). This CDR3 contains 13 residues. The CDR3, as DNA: TGTGCCAGCAGTTACGGCGGGGGCGAGACCCAGTACTTC. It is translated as CASSYGGGETQYF.

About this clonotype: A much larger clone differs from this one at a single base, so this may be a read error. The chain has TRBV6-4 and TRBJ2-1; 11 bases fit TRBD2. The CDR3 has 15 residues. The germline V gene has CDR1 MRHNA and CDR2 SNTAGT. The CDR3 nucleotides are TGTGCCGGCAGTGCGACTAGCGGGGCCGGGGATGAGCAGTTCTTC. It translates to CAGSATSGAGDEQFF.

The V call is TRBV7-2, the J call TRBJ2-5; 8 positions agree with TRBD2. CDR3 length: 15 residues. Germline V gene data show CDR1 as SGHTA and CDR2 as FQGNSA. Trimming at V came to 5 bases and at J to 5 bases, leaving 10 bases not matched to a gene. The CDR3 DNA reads TGTGCCAGCAGCCCGGGGGGGGGGACCGCGGAGACCCAGTACTTC. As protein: CASSPGGGTAETQYF.

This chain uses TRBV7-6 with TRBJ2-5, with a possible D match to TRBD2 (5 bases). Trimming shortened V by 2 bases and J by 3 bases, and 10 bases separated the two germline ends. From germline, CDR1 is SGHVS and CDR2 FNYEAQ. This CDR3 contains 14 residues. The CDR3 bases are TGTGCCAGCAGCTTAACGGGGTTAAAAGAGACCCAGTACTTC. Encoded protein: CASSLTGLKETQYF.

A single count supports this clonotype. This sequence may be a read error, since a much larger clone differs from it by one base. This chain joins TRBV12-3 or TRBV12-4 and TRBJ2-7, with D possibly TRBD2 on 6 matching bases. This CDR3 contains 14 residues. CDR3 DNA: TGTGCCAGCCGGGCATGGACTGGGGGGAACGAGAAGTACTTC. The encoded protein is CASRAWTGGNEKYF.

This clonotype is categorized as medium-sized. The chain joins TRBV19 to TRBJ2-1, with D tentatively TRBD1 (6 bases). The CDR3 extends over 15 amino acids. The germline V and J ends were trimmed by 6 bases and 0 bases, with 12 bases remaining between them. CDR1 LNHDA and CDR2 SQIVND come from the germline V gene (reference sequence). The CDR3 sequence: CASRSGANSYNEQFF. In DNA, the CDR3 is TGTGCCAGTAGGTCAGGGGCGAACTCCTACAATGAGCAGTTCTTC.

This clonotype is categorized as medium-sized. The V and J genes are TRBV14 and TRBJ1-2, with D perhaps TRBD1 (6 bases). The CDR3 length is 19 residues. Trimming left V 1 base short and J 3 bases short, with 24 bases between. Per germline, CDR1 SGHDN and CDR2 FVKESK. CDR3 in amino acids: CASSQGSRGTPGGDYGYTF. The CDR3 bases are TGTGCCAGCAGCCAAGGATCTAGGGGGACACCGGGTGGAGACTATGGCTACACCTTC.

The CDR3 protein is CSAIGPTTSGLYNEQFF. CDR3 nucleotides: TGCAGTGCTATCGGTCCAACTACTAGCGGTCTCTACAATGAGCAGTTCTTC. V is TRBV20-1 and J is TRBJ2-1; 8 nucleotides align to TRBD2. Trimming at V came to 4 bases and at J to 3 bases, leaving 14 bases not matched to a gene. CDR1 and CDR2 (germline): DFQATT, SNEGSKA (reference sequence). The CDR3 sequence is 17 residues long.

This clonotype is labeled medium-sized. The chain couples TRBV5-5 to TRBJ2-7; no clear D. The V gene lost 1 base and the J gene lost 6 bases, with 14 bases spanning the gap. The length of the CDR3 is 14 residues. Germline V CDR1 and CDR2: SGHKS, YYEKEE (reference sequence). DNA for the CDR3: TGTGCCAGCAGCTTGAGTTTAGGTAGTGGCGAGCAGTACTTC. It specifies CASSLSLGSGEQYF.

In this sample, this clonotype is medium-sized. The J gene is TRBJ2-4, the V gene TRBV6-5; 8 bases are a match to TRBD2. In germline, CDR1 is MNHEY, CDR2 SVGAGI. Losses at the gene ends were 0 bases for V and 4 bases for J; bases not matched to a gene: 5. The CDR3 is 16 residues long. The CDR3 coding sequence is TGTGCCAGCAGTTACTCGATAAGCGGGGGTAAAAACATTCAGTACTTC. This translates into CASSYSISGGKNIQYF.

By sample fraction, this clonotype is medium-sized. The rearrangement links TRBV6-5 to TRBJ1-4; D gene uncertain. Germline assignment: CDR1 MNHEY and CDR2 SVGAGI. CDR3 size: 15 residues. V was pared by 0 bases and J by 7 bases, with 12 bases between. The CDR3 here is CASSYSRVSGEKLFF. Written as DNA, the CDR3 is TGTGCCAGCAGTTACTCGAGAGTGTCGGGTGAAAAACTGTTTTTT.

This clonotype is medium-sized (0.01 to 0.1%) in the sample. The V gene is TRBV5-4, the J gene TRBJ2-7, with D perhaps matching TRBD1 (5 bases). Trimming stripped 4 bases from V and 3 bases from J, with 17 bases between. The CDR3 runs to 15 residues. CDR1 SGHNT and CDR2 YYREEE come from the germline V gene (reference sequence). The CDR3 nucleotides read TGTGCCAGCAGCAATGTGGGGCCCGAATACTACGAGCAGTACTTC. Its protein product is CASSNVGPEYYEQYF.

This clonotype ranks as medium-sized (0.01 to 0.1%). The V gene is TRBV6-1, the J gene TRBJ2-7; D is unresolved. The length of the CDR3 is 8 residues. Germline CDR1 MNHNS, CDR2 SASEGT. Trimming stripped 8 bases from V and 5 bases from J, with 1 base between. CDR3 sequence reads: CASHEQYF. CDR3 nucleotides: TGTGCCAGCCACGAGCAGTACTTC.

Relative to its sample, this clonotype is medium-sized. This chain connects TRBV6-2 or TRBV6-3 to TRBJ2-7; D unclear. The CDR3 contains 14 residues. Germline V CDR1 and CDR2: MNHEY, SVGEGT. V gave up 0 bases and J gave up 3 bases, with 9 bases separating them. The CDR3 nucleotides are TGTGCCAGCAGTTACTCTCCCTCACACTACGAGCAGTACTTC. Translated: CASSYSPSHYEQYF.

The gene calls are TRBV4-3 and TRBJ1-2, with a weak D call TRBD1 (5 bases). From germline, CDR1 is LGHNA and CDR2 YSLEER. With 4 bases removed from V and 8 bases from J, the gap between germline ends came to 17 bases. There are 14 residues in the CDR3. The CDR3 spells CASSLGTSSSGYTF. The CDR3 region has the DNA TGCGCCAGCAGCCTCGGGACCTCTTCAAGCGGCTACACCTTC.

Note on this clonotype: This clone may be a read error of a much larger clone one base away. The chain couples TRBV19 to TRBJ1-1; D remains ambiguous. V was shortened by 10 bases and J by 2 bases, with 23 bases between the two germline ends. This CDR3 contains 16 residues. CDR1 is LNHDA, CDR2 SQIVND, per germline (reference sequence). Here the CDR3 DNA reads TGTGCCACCAAACCCACGGTAGCAACACTAAACACTGAAGCTTTCTTT. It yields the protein CATKPTVATLNTEAFF. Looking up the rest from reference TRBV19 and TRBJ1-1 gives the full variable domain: DGGITQSPKYLFRKEGQNVTLSCEQNLNHDAMYWYRQDPGQGLRLIYYSQIVNDFQKGDIAEGYSVSREKKESFPLTVTSAQKNPTAFYLCATKPTVATLNTEAFFGQGTRLTVV.

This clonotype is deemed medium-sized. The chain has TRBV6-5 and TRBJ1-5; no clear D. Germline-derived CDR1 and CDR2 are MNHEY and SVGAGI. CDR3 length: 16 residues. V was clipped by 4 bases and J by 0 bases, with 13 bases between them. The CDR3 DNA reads TGTGCCAGCAGTTCCGGACGGCTAAATAGCAATCAGCCCCAGCATTTT. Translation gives CASSSGRLNSNQPQHF.

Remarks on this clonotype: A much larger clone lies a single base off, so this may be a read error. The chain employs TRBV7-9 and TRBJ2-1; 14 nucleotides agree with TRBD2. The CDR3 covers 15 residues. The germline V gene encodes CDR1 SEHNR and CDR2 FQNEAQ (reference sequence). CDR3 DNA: TGTGTCAGCAGCACGGGACTAGCGGGAGTAGGGGAGCAGTTCTTC. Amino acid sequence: CVSSTGLAGVGEQFF.